Sequencing of this T cell receptor beta chain was carried out in a study of Ad26.COV2.S vaccination and SARS-CoV-2 variants. On the study more broadly: Participants got Ad26.COV2.S intramuscularly, once or twice 56 days apart.

Sample treatment: some 20 received Ad26.COV2.S at low or high dose, single or two shots; several received placebo; per-sample allocation not given. It was on day 63 after the first vaccine or placebo injection that samples were taken. Method: immunoSEQ multiplex PCR; TCRdb's copy keeps in-frame clones and lacks some. The repertoire holds about 350,000 clones, about nine tenths seen once, with around 3.7% in the top ten. Points from the study as a whole: Similar non-spike TCR breadth was observed in recipients of vaccine and of placebo. Vaccine recipients had higher spike-specific TCR breadth than placebo recipients. Analyses of TCR breadth and depth may have underestimated total T cell responses.

Regarding this clone: What it binds is unknown.

This TCR was recovered from a person aged 18-60 years who received the Ad26.COV2.S COVID-19 vaccine or a placebo. The sample here was peripheral blood, taken in a trial of Ad26.COV2.S vaccine versus placebo.

The CDR3 region is CASSTAGGWSYNSPLHF. CDR3 coding DNA: TGTGCCAGTAGCACTGCAGGGGGCTGGTCCTATAATTCACCCCTCCACTTT. This chain connects TRBV19 to TRBJ1-6, with TRBD1 matching over 8 bases. The germline gives CDR1 LNHDA, CDR2 SQIVND (reference sequence). With 6 bases clipped from V and 1 base from J, the junction kept 8 bases outside the gene matches. There are 17 residues in the CDR3.